This T cell receptor beta chain appears in the sequencing data of a study of blood T cells in healthy people across ages. Using a J-beta primer mix together with a sample-barcoded 5' primer, a second PCR was run for about 6 to 12 cycles. MiXCR, run by TCRdb on the 5' RACE reads, gives a single entry per CDR3 protein. The sample has roughly 560,000 distinct CDR3 sequences; more than 20% are singletons. Between the trimmed V and J ends, which lost 6 bases and 1 base, there was a span of 12 bases. Germline CDR1 DFQATT, CDR2 SNEGSKA (reference sequence). The CDR3 spans 14 residues. This sample also appeared in a second study, on T cells of mothers and their children.

This receptor was obtained from a boy aged 5-17 years in good health. Source material: blood. The chain carries TRBV20-1 and TRBJ2-2; a possible D gene is TRBD2 (6 bases). CDR3 in amino acids: CSAPGEGNTGELFF. CDR3 DNA: TGCAGTGCGCCGGGAGAGGGGAACACCGGGGAGCTGTTTTTT.